Listed below are T cell receptor beta chains from one sample, sequenced in a study of blood T cell repertoires in COVID-19. Sequencing was performed with immunoSEQ multiplex PCR; in TCRdb, only in-frame clones are kept and a portion is missing. The table lists some 300,000 clones, around 90% of them singletons, with 0.75% to 1% in the top ten. Sequenced input: PBMCs or T cells enriched from blood (not recorded which). The receptor source for this set is a woman aged 30 to 39 who had recovered from COVID-19. The CDR3 runs from the conserved cysteine through the conserved F or W. D genes are given only for firm matches. Rows give clone size only sometimes, using once, few, many, or a class for an expanded clone.

>TRBV5-8|.|TRBJ1-5|TRBD1
CASSTGTGLGQPQHF
TGTGCCAGCAGCACTGGGACAGGGTTGGGTCAGCCCCAGCATTTT
>TRBV3-1/TRBV3-2|once|TRBJ2-5|TRBD1
CASSQEGFPLTGAYQETQYF
TGTGCCAGCAGCCAAGAGGGTTTCCCCCTTACAGGGGCGTACCAAGAGACCCAGTACTTC
>TRBV7-6|.|TRBJ1-5|.
CASSLGPGDQPQHF
TGTGCCAGCAGCTTAGGGCCAGGCGATCAGCCCCAGCATTTT
>TRBV28|.|TRBJ1-3|.
CASRQQGGENTIYF
TGTGCCAGCAGACAACAGGGAGGGGAGAACACCATATATTTT
>TRBV7-2|.|TRBJ2-7|.
CASSLVYEQYF
TGTGCCAGCAGCTTAGTATACGAGCAGTACTTC
>TRBV6-2/TRBV6-3|.|TRBJ1-6|TRBD1
CASSGTGSRPLHF
TGTGCCAGCAGCGGGACAGGGTCAAGGCCCCTCCACTTT
>TRBV28|.|TRBJ1-1|TRBD1
CASSPDREAFF
TGTGCCAGCAGTCCGGACAGGGAAGCTTTCTTT
>TRBV5-1|.|TRBJ1-1|.
CASSAAQGVGTEAFF
TGCGCCAGCAGCGCTGCGCAGGGCGTGGGGACTGAAGCTTTCTTT
>TRBV27|.|TRBJ2-2|.
CASSPGGNTGELFF
TGTGCCAGCAGTCCCGGGGGGAACACCGGGGAGCTGTTTTTT
>TRBV6-5|.|TRBJ2-7|.
CATARTVYYEQYF
TGTGCCACCGCGCGGACAGTCTACTACGAGCAGTACTTC
>TRBV30|.|TRBJ2-5|.
CAWSGGGGGQQTQYF
TGTGCCTGGAGTGGAGGGGGGGGTGGCCAACAGACCCAGTACTTC
>TRBV9|.|TRBJ2-5|TRBD2
CASSAGTSQQETQYF
TGTGCCAGCAGCGCCGGGACTAGCCAGCAAGAGACCCAGTACTTC
>TRBV6-5|.|TRBJ2-7|TRBD1
CASRPTGDPSYEQYF
TGTGCCAGCAGACCGACAGGGGACCCATCCTACGAGCAGTACTTC
>TRBV3-1/TRBV3-2|once|TRBJ2-7|TRBD1
CASSYLRQGPSYEQYF
TGTGCCAGCAGCTATCTTCGACAGGGGCCCAGCTACGAGCAGTACTTC
>TRBV19|.|TRBJ2-2|TRBD2
CAGRGYTGELFF
TGTGCCGGGCGGGGGTACACCGGGGAGCTGTTTTTT
>TRBV14|.|TRBJ1-1|.
CASSQEGRGRTEAFF
TGTGCCAGCAGCCAAGAGGGCAGGGGAAGGACTGAAGCTTTCTTT
>TRBV10-3|.|TRBJ1-2|TRBD1
CATSDRTGTPYGYTF
TGTGCCACCAGTGACAGGACAGGGACCCCCTATGGCTACACCTTC
>TRBV5-1|.|TRBJ1-2|TRBD1
CASSLRGRTGKVYTF
TGCGCCAGCAGCTTGAGGGGACGGACAGGGAAAGTCTACACCTTC
>TRBV29-1|.|TRBJ1-2|TRBD1
CSVGDRLGGGYGYTF
TGCAGCGTTGGGGACAGGTTAGGAGGGGGATATGGCTACACCTTC
>TRBV6-5|.|TRBJ2-1|TRBD2
CASTSGRSYNEQFF
TGTGCCAGCACTAGCGGGAGGTCCTACAATGAGCAGTTCTTC
>TRBV6-6|.|TRBJ2-3|TRBD2
CASSYWGGDTQYF
TGTGCCAGCAGTTACTGGGGGGGAGATACGCAGTATTTT
>TRBV19|.|TRBJ2-6|TRBD1
CASSNFGGQGGSGANVLTF
TGTGCCAGTAGTAATTTCGGAGGACAGGGAGGCTCTGGGGCCAACGTCCTGACTTTC
>TRBV6-6|.|TRBJ1-1|.
CASAAYIGQPNTEAFF
TGTGCCAGCGCCGCCTATATAGGACAACCGAACACTGAAGCTTTCTTT
>TRBV28|.|TRBJ1-4|TRBD1
CASIETGTFEKLFF
TGTGCCAGCATTGAGACAGGGACGTTTGAAAAACTGTTTTTT
>TRBV19|.|TRBJ1-5|.
CASSIVGSGPQHF
TGTGCCAGTAGTATAGTGGGGAGTGGGCCCCAGCATTTT
>TRBV5-1|.|TRBJ2-1|TRBD2
CASSPERTSSYNEQFF
TGCGCCAGCAGCCCGGAAAGGACTAGCTCCTACAATGAGCAGTTCTTC
>TRBV15|once|TRBJ2-1|TRBD2
CATSSLPRLAGINEQFF
TGTGCCACCAGCAGCCTCCCGAGACTAGCGGGAATCAATGAGCAGTTCTTC
>TRBV29-1|.|TRBJ1-3|.
CSVDGGTAGNTIYF
TGCAGCGTTGACGGAGGGACGGCTGGAAACACCATATATTTT
>TRBV6-5|.|TRBJ2-3|TRBD2
CASSWGGVTTDTQYF
TGTGCCAGCAGTTGGGGGGGGGTGACCACAGATACGCAGTATTTT
>TRBV4-3|.|TRBJ2-7|TRBD1
CASSQDPTHDRGGYEQYF
TGCGCCAGCAGCCAAGATCCCACCCATGACAGGGGCGGCTACGAGCAGTACTTC
>TRBV19|.|TRBJ1-3|.
CASSRGQSGPGNTIYF
TGTGCCAGTAGTAGAGGACAGTCGGGGCCAGGAAACACCATATATTTT
>TRBV19|.|TRBJ1-1|TRBD1
CASSARDRGMNTEAFF
TGTGCCAGTAGTGCCCGGGACAGGGGGATGAACACTGAAGCTTTCTTT
>TRBV27|.|TRBJ2-7|TRBD1
CASSLPDGQGSAADEQYF
TGTGCCAGCAGTCTCCCGGACGGACAGGGAAGTGCCGCGGACGAGCAGTACTTC
>TRBV7-6|.|TRBJ2-7|TRBD1
CASSSTGTGIAEQYF
TGTGCCAGCAGCTCAACCGGGACAGGGATAGCCGAGCAGTACTTC
>TRBV24-1|.|TRBJ1-2|.
CATSDPRGYTF
TGTGCCACCAGTGATCCGCGGGGCTACACCTTC
>TRBV28|.|TRBJ2-7|.
CASSLRVGSSYEQYF
TGTGCCAGCAGTTTGAGGGTCGGGTCCTCCTACGAGCAGTACTTC
>TRBV11-3|.|TRBJ2-4|.
CASSLEPEGIQYF
TGTGCCAGCAGCTTAGAACCGGAGGGCATTCAGTACTTC
>TRBV7-2|.|TRBJ2-5|.
CASSLGSVKQETQYF
TGTGCCAGCAGCTTAGGGTCAGTCAAACAAGAGACCCAGTACTTC
>TRBV11-2|few|TRBJ2-1|.
CASSLGNPRKFF
TGTGCCAGCAGCTTAGGTAATCCGCGGAAGTTCTTC
>TRBV9|few|TRBJ1-6|.
CASSAGGDNSPLHF
TGTGCCAGCAGCGCGGGGGGTGATAATTCACCCCTCCACTTT
>TRBV18|.|TRBJ2-7|TRBD2
CASSSTSGYEQYF
TGTGCCAGCTCGTCGACTAGCGGTTACGAGCAGTACTTC
>TRBV11-2|.|TRBJ1-2|TRBD1
CASSPGQGHVWRYGYTF
TGTGCCAGCAGCCCTGGACAGGGGCATGTCTGGAGGTATGGCTACACCTTC
>TRBV29-1|.|TRBJ1-1|.
CSVQAGGQFDAFF
TGCAGCGTTCAGGCCGGGGGGCAGTTCGACGCTTTCTTT